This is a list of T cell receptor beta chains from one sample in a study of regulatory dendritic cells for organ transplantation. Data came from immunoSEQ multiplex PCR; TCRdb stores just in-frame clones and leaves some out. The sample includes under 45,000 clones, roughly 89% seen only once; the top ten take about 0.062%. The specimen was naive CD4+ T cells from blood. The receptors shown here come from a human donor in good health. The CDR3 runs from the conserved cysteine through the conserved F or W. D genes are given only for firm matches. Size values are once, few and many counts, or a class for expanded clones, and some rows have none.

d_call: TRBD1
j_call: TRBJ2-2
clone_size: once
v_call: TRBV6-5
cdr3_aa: CASSRTGTGELFF
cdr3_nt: TGTGCCAGCAGTCGGACAGGGACCGGGGAGCTGTTTTTT

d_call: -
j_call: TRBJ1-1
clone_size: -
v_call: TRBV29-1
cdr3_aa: CSGLDSLNTEAFF
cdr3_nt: TGCAGCGGGCTGGACAGTTTGAACACTGAAGCTTTCTTT

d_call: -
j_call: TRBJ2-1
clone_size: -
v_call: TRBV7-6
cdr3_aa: CASSLAGRDEQFF
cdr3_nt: TGTGCCAGCAGCTTAGCAGGCCGTGATGAGCAGTTCTTC

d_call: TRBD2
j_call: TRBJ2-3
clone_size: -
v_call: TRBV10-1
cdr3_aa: CASSEGLAGDTQYF
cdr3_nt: TGCGCCAGCAGTGAAGGGCTAGCGGGGGATACGCAGTATTTT

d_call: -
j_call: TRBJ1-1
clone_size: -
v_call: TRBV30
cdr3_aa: CAWSEWGVTEAFF
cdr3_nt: TGTGCCTGGAGTGAATGGGGGGTCACTGAAGCTTTCTTT

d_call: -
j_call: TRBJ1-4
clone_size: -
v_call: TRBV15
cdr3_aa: CATSSGTRGATNEKLFF
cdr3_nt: TGTGCCACCAGCAGCGGGACACGAGGTGCAACTAATGAAAAACTGTTTTTT

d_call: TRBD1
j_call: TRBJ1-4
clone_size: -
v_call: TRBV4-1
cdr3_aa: CASSLGQHPEKLFF
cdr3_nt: TGCGCCAGCAGCCTGGGACAGCACCCGGAAAAACTGTTTTTT

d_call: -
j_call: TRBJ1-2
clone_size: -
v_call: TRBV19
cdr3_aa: CASSIDRNTAGVF
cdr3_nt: TGTGCCAGTAGTATAGATCGCAATACGGCAGGTGTCTTC

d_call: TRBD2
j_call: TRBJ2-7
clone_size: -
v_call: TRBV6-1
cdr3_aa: CASSERQGSPSGTSYEQYF
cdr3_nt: TGTGCCAGCAGTGAACGGCAGGGTTCCCCTAGCGGGACTTCCTACGAGCAGTACTTC

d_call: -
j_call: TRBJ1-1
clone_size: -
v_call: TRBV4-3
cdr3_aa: CASSHSLQSATEAFF
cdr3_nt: TGCGCCAGCAGCCACTCCCTACAGTCGGCCACTGAAGCTTTCTTT

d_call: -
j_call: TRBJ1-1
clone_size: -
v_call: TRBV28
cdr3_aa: CASSYSRATPEAFF
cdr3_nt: TGTGCCAGCAGTTACTCCAGAGCCACCCCTGAAGCTTTCTTT

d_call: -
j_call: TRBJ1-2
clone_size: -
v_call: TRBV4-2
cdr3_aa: CASSQGDGYYGYTF
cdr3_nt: TGTGCCAGCAGCCAAGGGGACGGCTACTATGGCTACACCTTC

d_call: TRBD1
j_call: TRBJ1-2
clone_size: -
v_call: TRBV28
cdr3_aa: CASSRTGRAYGYTF
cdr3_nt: TGTGCCAGCAGTCGGACAGGGCGCGCCTATGGCTACACCTTC

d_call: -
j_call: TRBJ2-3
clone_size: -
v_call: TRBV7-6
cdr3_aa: CASSLTTTSTDTQYF
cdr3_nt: TGTGCCAGCAGCCTGACAACGACTAGCACAGATACGCAGTATTTT

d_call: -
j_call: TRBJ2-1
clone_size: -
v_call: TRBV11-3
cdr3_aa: CASSRGTSSYNEQFF
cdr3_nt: TGTGCCAGCAGCCGGGGCACGAGCTCCTACAATGAGCAGTTCTTC